This T cell receptor (beta chain) was identified during a study of immune evolution from preneoplasia to lung adenocarcinoma. Germline values: CDR1 PRHDT, CDR2 FYEKMQ (reference sequence). The CDR3 has 15 amino acids. Between the trimmed V and J ends, which lost 0 bases and 4 bases, there was a span of 13 bases. Sequenced by immunoSEQ multiplex PCR; TCRdb stores in-frame clones only, minus some. The sample lists approximately 5,000 clones, 70% to 90% occurring once. The TCR was taken from a person aged 65-85 years with lung adenocarcinoma. The sequencing input was FFPE atypical adenomatous hyperplasia tissue from the lung. Regarding subset: atypical adenomatous hyperplasia (AAH), lung preneoplasia. The chain joins TRBV13 to TRBJ2-7, with D perhaps matching TRBD2 (7 bases). Here the CDR3 reads CASSLGQGRVYEQYF. The CDR3 bases are TGTGCCAGCAGCTTAGGGCAGGGGAGGGTTTACGAGCAGTACTTC. Supplemented by reference TRBV13 and TRBJ2-7, the full variable domain reads AAGVIQSPRHLIKEKRETATLKCYPIPRHDTVYWYQQGPGQDPQFLISFYEKMQSDKGSIPDRFSAQQFSDYHSELNMSSLELGDSALYFCASSLGQGRVYEQYFGPGTRLTVT.